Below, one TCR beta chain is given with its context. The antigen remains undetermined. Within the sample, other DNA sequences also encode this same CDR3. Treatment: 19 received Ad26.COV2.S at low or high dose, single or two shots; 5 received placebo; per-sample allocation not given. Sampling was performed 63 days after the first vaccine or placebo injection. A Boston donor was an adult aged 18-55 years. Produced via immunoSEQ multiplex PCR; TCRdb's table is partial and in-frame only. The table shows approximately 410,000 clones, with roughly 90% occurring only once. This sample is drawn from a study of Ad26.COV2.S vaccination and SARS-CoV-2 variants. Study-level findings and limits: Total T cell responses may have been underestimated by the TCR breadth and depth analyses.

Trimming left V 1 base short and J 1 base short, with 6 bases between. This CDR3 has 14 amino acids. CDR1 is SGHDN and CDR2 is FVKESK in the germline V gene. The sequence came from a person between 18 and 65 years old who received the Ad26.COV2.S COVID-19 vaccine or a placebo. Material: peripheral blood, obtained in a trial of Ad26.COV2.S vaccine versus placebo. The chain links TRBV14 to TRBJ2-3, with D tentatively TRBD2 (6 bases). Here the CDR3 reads CASSQGGGTDTQYF. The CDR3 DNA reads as TGTGCCAGCAGCCAAGGCGGGGGCACAGATACGCAGTATTTT.